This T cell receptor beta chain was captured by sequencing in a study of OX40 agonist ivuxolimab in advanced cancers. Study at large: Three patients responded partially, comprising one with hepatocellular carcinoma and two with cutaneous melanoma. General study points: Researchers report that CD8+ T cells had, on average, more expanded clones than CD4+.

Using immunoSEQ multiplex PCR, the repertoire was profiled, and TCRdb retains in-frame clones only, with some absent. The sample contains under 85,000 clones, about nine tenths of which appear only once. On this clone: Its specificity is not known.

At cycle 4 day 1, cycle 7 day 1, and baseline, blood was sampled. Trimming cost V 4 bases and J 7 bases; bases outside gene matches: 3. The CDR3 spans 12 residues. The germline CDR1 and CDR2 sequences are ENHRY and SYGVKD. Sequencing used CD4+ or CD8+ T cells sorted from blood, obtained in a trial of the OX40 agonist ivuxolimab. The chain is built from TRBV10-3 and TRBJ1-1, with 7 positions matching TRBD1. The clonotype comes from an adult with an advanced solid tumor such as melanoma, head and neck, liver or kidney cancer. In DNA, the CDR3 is TGTGCCATCAGTGGCTGGGACAGTGAAGCTTTCTTT. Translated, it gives CAISGWDSEAFF.